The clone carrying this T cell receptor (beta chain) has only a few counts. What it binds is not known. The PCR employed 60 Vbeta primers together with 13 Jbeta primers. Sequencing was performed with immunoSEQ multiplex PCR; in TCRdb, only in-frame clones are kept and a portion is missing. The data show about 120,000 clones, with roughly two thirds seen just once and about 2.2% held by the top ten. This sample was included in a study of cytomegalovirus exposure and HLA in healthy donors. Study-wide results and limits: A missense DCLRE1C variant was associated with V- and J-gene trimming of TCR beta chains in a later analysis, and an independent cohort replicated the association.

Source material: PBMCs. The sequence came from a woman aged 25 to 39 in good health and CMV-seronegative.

The CDR3, as DNA: TGTGCCAGCAGTTCCTGGACAGGGGGGGATCAAAAGGAGCAGTACTTC. Amino acids: CASSSWTGGDQKEQYF. The chain joins TRBV27 to TRBJ2-7; 10 bases are a match to TRBD1. Germline assignment: CDR1 MNHEY and CDR2 SMNVEV (reference sequence). V dropped 4 bases and J dropped 7; count of bases not matched to a gene: 13. This CDR3 is 16 amino acids long.